The 9 T cell receptor beta chains listed next were all sequenced from one sample in a study of T cell clonotyping in hematopoietic cell transplantation. Here immunoSEQ multiplex PCR was the method, and the copy in TCRdb shows in-frame clones only, minus some. Of 4,200 or so clones listed, approximately 76% are singletons. Sequencing was performed on peripheral blood mononuclear cells, taken 100 days after allogeneic stem cell transplant. These receptors all come from a male patient aged 45-60 years who had an allogeneic stem cell transplant from an unrelated donor, so the T cells may come from the graft donor. Some clones in this sample may be carry-over from other donors' samples.

The table lists this clone with a count of one. The chain links TRBV6-5 to TRBJ2-7; 10 bases are a match to TRBD1. The CDR3 contains 15 residues. V trimming: 5 bases; J trimming: 0 bases; junction bases outside the gene matches: 4. Germline assignment: CDR1 MNHEY and CDR2 SVGAGI. This CDR3 is CASSGTGESSYEQYF. The CDR3 coding sequence is TGTGCCAGCAGTGGGACAGGGGAGAGCTCCTACGAGCAGTACTTC.

The chain combines TRBV10-2 with TRBJ2-7; D is perhaps TRBD1 (6 bases). The CDR3 contains 13 residues. V gave up 8 bases and J gave up 6 bases, with 17 bases separating them. Germline-derived CDR1 and CDR2 are WSHSY and SAAADI. The chain's CDR3 is CASLVGRGGEQYF. Here the CDR3 DNA reads TGCGCCAGCCTGGTCGGCAGGGGTGGCGAGCAGTACTTC.

The V gene is TRBV6-1, the J gene TRBJ1-2, with D perhaps matching TRBD1 (6 bases). This CDR3 has 13 amino acids. CDR1 and CDR2 (germline): MNHNS, SASEGT. Trimming shortened V by 5 bases and J by 2 bases, and 9 bases separated the two germline ends. CDR3: CASSRGGNYGYTF. CDR3 bases: TGTGCCAGCAGTCGAGGGGGGAACTATGGCTACACCTTC.

This clone was picked up one time. The gene calls are TRBV6-5 and TRBJ2-7; D ambiguous. This CDR3 spans 11 amino acids. Trimming took off 5 bases at V and 3 bases at J, with 5 bases between the two ends. Germline V gene sequence: CDR1 MNHEY, CDR2 SVGAGI. For the CDR3, the DNA is TGTGCCAGCAGTCTTGGCTACGAGCAGTACTTC. It specifies CASSLGYEQYF.

The count of this clone is one. Other DNA sequences in this specimen translate into the identical CDR3. This chain uses TRBV4-1 with TRBJ2-7; either TRBD1 or TRBD2 may fit D (5 bases each). Trimming pared 4 bases from V and 3 bases from J, leaving 13 bases between. Germline lookup yields CDR1 MGHRA and CDR2 YSYEKL. The CDR3 is 14 amino acids. The CDR3 sequence is CASSPWGPSYEQYF. The CDR3 DNA reads as TGCGCCAGCAGCCCATGGGGACCCAGCTACGAGCAGTACTTC.

CDR3 in amino acids: CASSYTRSFNNEQFF. The CDR3 DNA is TGTGCCAGCAGTTATACTAGGAGTTTCAACAATGAGCAGTTCTTC. The V call is TRBV2, the J call TRBJ2-1; a possible D gene is TRBD2 (5 bases). Trimming left V 5 bases short and J 5 bases short, with 16 bases between. The CDR3 length is 15 residues. CDR1 is SNHLY and CDR2 is FYNNEI in the germline V gene. Full variable domain (missing parts from reference TRBV2 and TRBJ2-1): EPEVTQTPSHQVTQMGQEVILRCVPISNHLYFYWYRQILGQKVEFLVSFYNNEISEKSEIFDDQFSVERPDGSNFTLKIRSTKLEDSAMYFCASSYTRSFNNEQFFGPGTRLTVL.

The chain couples TRBV4-3 to TRBJ2-7, with 11 nucleotides matching TRBD1. This CDR3 contains 13 residues. Germline values: CDR1 LGHNA, CDR2 YSLEER. The CDR3 here is CGDRTGGPYEQYF. CDR3 coding DNA: TGCGGTGATAGGACAGGGGGCCCCTACGAGCAGTACTTC.

This chain joins TRBV5-1 and TRBJ1-2; D is unclear. CDR3 length equals 14 residues. With 0 bases removed from V and 5 bases from J, the gap between germline ends came to 11 bases. Germline CDR1 reads SGHRS; CDR2 reads YFSETQ. The DNA for the CDR3 is TGCGCCAGCAGCTTGGCGGCAGGAGAATATGGCTACACCTTC. Protein product: CASSLAAGEYGYTF.

On this clone itself: Other DNA sequences in this sample translate to the same CDR3. The V and J genes are TRBV6-5 and TRBJ1-2; TRBD1 is a possible D gene (5 bases). The CDR3 spans 15 residues. Germline V gene sequence: CDR1 MNHEY, CDR2 SVGAGI. Trimming left V 2 bases short and J 6 bases short, with 16 bases between. The CDR3: CASSYSRGGADGYTF. The CDR3 coding sequence is TGTGCCAGCAGTTACAGTCGAGGAGGGGCAGATGGCTACACCTTC.